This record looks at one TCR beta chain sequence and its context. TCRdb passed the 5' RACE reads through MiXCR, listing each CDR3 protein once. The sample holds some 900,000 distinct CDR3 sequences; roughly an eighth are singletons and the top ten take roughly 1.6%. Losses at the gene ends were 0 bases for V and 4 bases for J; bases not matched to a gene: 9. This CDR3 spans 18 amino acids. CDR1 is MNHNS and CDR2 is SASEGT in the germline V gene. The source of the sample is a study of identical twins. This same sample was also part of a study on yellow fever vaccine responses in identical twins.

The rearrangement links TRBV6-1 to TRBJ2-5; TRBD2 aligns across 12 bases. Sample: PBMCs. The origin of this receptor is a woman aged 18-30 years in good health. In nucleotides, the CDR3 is TGTGCCAGCAGTGAAGCCCGCGGACTAGCGGGACGAGGAGAGACCCAGTACTTC. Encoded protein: CASSEARGLAGRGETQYF.